A selection of T cell receptor beta chains follows, all from one sample in a study of T cell clonotyping in hematopoietic cell transplantation. The method was immunoSEQ multiplex PCR; TCRdb's version includes in-frame clones alone and lacks a portion of them. The sample has around 17,000 clones; less than 80% are singletons. Specimen: peripheral blood mononuclear cells. Receptors were obtained from an older woman in good health. Some clones in this sample may be carry-over from other donors' samples. CDR3s include the opening cysteine and the closing phenylalanine or tryptophan. The D gene is left open where the match is weak. Some rows have no size entry. The others give once, few or many, or a class for an expanded clone.

TRBJ1-2 once NA TRBV5-1 CASSLGGTLYGYTF TGCGCCAGCAGCTTGGGAGGGACTCTTTATGGCTACACCTTC
TRBJ2-1 NA NA TRBV19 CASSIGAGSYNEQFF TGTGCCAGTAGTATAGGGGCAGGGTCCTACAATGAGCAGTTCTTC
TRBJ1-2 NA TRBD1 TRBV29-1 CSGGGQGARQRYGYTF TGCAGCGGGGGGGGACAGGGGGCGAGGCAGAGATATGGCTACACCTTC
TRBJ2-5 few NA TRBV30 CAWSVRRGIQETQYF TGTGCCTGGAGTGTACGGAGGGGGATTCAAGAGACCCAGTACTTC
TRBJ1-2 NA NA TRBV6-1 CASRTGLWYGYTF TGTGCCAGCAGGACAGGACTTTGGTATGGCTACACCTTC
TRBJ1-3 NA NA TRBV7-9 CASSRIRTGGNTIYF TGTGCCAGCAGCCGAATCCGGACGGGAGGAAACACCATATATTTT
TRBJ2-6 few NA TRBV4-1 CASSQVRANVLTF TGCGCCAGCAGCCAAGTTCGGGCCAACGTCCTGACTTTC
TRBJ2-2 NA NA TRBV5-6 CASSLGWGYTGELFF TGTGCCAGCAGCTTGGGGTGGGGGTACACCGGGGAGCTGTTTTTT
TRBJ2-7 NA TRBD1 TRBV19 CASSIQQGREQYF TGTGCCAGTAGTATTCAACAGGGGCGCGAGCAGTACTTC
TRBJ2-7 NA NA TRBV15 CATSRDRPGGGREQYF TGTGCCACCAGCAGAGATCGTCCAGGGGGAGGACGGGAGCAGTACTTC
TRBJ2-7 NA TRBD1 TRBV30 CAWSGDRGYEQYF TGTGCCTGGAGTGGGGACAGGGGCTACGAGCAGTACTTC
TRBJ1-2 NA NA TRBV4-1 CASSQGLLTNYGYTF TGCGCCAGCAGCCAAGGACTGCTTACTAACTATGGCTACACCTTC
TRBJ1-1 once TRBD1 TRBV7-2 CASSPRTGRPEAFF TGTGCCAGCAGCCCGAGGACAGGGAGGCCTGAAGCTTTCTTT
TRBJ1-3 NA TRBD1 TRBV6-5 CASSLRTGVYTIYF TGTGCCAGCAGCCTTCGGACAGGGGTTTACACCATATACTTT
TRBJ2-7 NA NA TRBV6-6 CASSPGREQYF TGTGCCAGCAGCCCAGGGCGGGAGCAGTACTTC
TRBJ2-7 once NA TRBV25-1 CASSEGQILSYEQYF TGTGCCAGCAGTGAGGGGCAGATTCTCTCCTACGAGCAGTACTTC
TRBJ2-7 NA NA TRBV29-1 CSVEGDSYEQYF TGCAGCGTCGAAGGGGACTCCTACGAGCAGTACTTC
TRBJ1-2 few NA TRBV11-2 CASSSLRLRRDYGYTF TGTGCCAGCAGCTCACTGAGGTTGCGGAGGGACTATGGCTACACCTTC
TRBJ2-3 NA TRBD2 TRBV5-1 CASSATSGGSTGTQYF TGCGCCAGCAGCGCTACTAGCGGGGGGAGTACTGGTACGCAGTATTTT
TRBJ1-4 few NA TRBV5-1 CASSVGTVNEKLFF TGCGCCAGCAGCGTGGGGACCGTAAATGAAAAACTGTTTTTT
TRBJ1-2 NA TRBD1 TRBV2 CASRRQGLDGYTF TGTGCCAGCAGGCGACAGGGCTTAGATGGCTACACCTTC
TRBJ2-1 NA NA TRBV29-1 CSVVGLLGNEQFF TGCAGCGTTGTTGGCCTTTTAGGGAATGAGCAGTTCTTC
TRBJ1-2 few TRBD1 TRBV7-2 CASSPGTAYGYTF TGTGCCAGCAGCCCTGGGACAGCTTATGGCTACACCTTC
TRBJ1-2 NA TRBD1 TRBV28 CASSLWGPGGAFNYGYTF TGTGCCAGCAGTTTGTGGGGGCCAGGGGGCGCTTTCAACTATGGCTACACCTTC
TRBJ2-7 NA NA TRBV16 CASSQPSGLGQYF TGTGCCAGCAGCCAACCATCCGGGTTAGGGCAGTACTTC
TRBJ2-7 once NA TRBV5-6 CASSLLPGGLNEQYF TGTGCCAGCAGCTTGCTCCCAGGGGGACTCAACGAGCAGTACTTC
TRBJ2-5 NA NA TRBV9 CASSVLGTVQETQYF TGTGCCAGCAGCGTACTCGGGACTGTCCAAGAGACCCAGTACTTC
TRBJ1-5 NA NA TRBV4-2 CASSQDNQPQHF TGTGCCAGCAGCCAAGATAACCAGCCCCAGCATTTT
TRBJ2-1 NA NA TRBV29-1 CSVSTGWQFF TGCAGCGTTTCGACAGGATGGCAGTTCTTC
TRBJ2-2 NA TRBD1 TRBV7-3 CASSYRTGASTGELFF TGTGCCAGCAGCTACCGGACAGGGGCTAGCACCGGGGAGCTGTTTTTT
TRBJ1-1 few NA TRBV6-5 CASSYWGANLEAFF TGTGCCAGCAGTTACTGGGGCGCCAATCTCGAAGCTTTCTTT
TRBJ2-1 NA TRBD2 TRBV9 CASSALGGRSNNEQFF TGTGCCAGCAGCGCCCTCGGCGGGAGATCTAACAATGAGCAGTTCTTC
TRBJ1-6 NA TRBD1 TRBV5-8 CASSTGKVYNSPLHF TGTGCCAGTTCGACAGGGAAAGTCTATAATTCACCCCTCCACTTT
TRBJ2-7 NA NA TRBV4-2 CASSSEFRAYEQYF TGTGCCAGCAGCTCGGAATTCAGGGCTTACGAGCAGTACTTC
TRBJ2-3 NA NA TRBV7-2 CASSLTRESTDTQYF TGTGCCAGCAGCTTAACTAGGGAGAGTACAGATACGCAGTATTTT
TRBJ2-7 NA TRBD1 TRBV9 CASSATGTGPYEQYF TGTGCCAGCAGCGCGACCGGGACAGGGCCCTACGAGCAGTACTTC
TRBJ2-2 NA NA TRBV4-2 CASSQVKRPNTGELFF TGTGCCAGCAGCCAAGTCAAACGGCCGAACACCGGGGAGCTGTTTTTT
TRBJ1-5 NA TRBD1 TRBV19 CASSSATGLGQPQHF TGTGCCAGTAGTAGCGCGACAGGGTTGGGTCAGCCCCAGCATTTT
TRBJ1-1 NA NA TRBV6-5 CASSYDTGLGTEAFF TGTGCCAGCAGTTACGACACGGGGCTAGGTACTGAAGCTTTCTTT
TRBJ1-4 medium-sized NA TRBV19 CASSPESGSNNEKLFF TGTGCCAGTAGTCCTGAGTCCGGCAGTAATAATGAAAAACTGTTTTTT
TRBJ2-7 NA NA TRBV25-1 CASTGLYEQYF TGTGCCAGCACAGGGCTCTACGAGCAGTACTTC
TRBJ2-3 NA TRBD1 TRBV28 CASSLLGTGGDTQYF TGTGCCAGCAGTTTATTAGGGACAGGGGGAGATACGCAGTATTTT
TRBJ2-3 NA TRBD2 TRBV5-4 CASSLLLAGHTDTQYF TGTGCCAGCAGCTTGCTGTTAGCGGGGCACACAGATACGCAGTATTTT
TRBJ2-6 NA NA TRBV7-2 CASSLAGRSGANVLTF TGTGCCAGCAGCTTAGCTGGCCGCTCTGGGGCCAACGTCCTGACTTTC
TRBJ2-2 NA NA TRBV4-3 CASSQELRNLNTGELFF TGCGCCAGCAGCCAAGAACTAAGGAATTTGAACACCGGGGAGCTGTTTTTT
TRBJ1-4 NA NA TRBV27 CASSFGGTTNEKLFF TGTGCCAGCAGTTTTGGGGGAACAACTAATGAAAAACTGTTTTTT
TRBJ2-7 NA TRBD1 TRBV9 CASTPGTGPYEQYF TGTGCCAGCACCCCCGGGACAGGGCCCTACGAGCAGTACTTC
TRBJ1-1 NA NA TRBV30 CAWVRWDTEAFF TGTGCCTGGGTTAGGTGGGACACTGAAGCTTTCTTT
TRBJ2-7 few NA TRBV7-2 CASSSSRASSYEQYF TGTGCCAGCAGCTCCAGCCGGGCGAGCTCCTACGAGCAGTACTTC
TRBJ2-7 few NA TRBV29-1 CSVVLGSNEQYF TGCAGCGTTGTGCTGGGCTCTAACGAGCAGTACTTC
TRBJ2-3 NA NA TRBV2 CASSVSGSGLSDTQYF TGTGCCAGCAGTGTTAGCGGATCGGGCTTATCAGATACGCAGTATTTT
TRBJ2-3 NA NA TRBV5-1 CASSLGDRRYTDTQYF TGCGCCAGCAGCTTAGGTGACAGACGATACACAGATACGCAGTATTTT
TRBJ1-5 NA NA TRBV5-6 CASSLVKNNQPQHF TGTGCCAGCAGCTTGGTGAAGAACAATCAGCCCCAGCATTTT
TRBJ2-3 NA TRBD2 TRBV30 CAWNPHRNSGSWHTQYF TGTGCCTGGAACCCCCATCGTAATAGCGGGAGTTGGCATACGCAGTATTTT
TRBJ1-1 few TRBD1 TRBV13 CASSWGQGGTEAFF TGTGCCAGCAGCTGGGGGCAGGGGGGCACTGAAGCTTTCTTT
TRBJ1-2 NA TRBD1 TRBV5-6 CASSASRQGDGYTF TGTGCCAGCAGCGCGTCTCGACAGGGCGATGGCTACACCTTC
TRBJ2-7 NA TRBD1 TRBV4-3 CASSQSAGGIGREQYF TGCGCCAGCAGCCAATCCGCAGGGGGTATTGGGCGCGAGCAGTACTTC
TRBJ1-5 NA TRBD1 TRBV27 CASSPTTGTGGWVSNQPQHF TGTGCCAGCAGTCCTACGACCGGGACAGGGGGGTGGGTTAGCAATCAGCCCCAGCATTTT
TRBJ1-2 NA NA TRBV25-1 CASSELTNYGYTF TGTGCCAGCAGTGAATTAACTAACTATGGCTACACCTTC
TRBJ1-2 few NA TRBV2 CASSEGGYTF TGTGCCAGCAGTGAGGGCGGCTACACCTTC